Listed here is a single T cell receptor beta chain. In the study's own analysis: For nucleated cells, counts were estimated from reference gene primer amplification. Profiled with immunoSEQ multiplex PCR; TCRdb holds only in-frame clones, not every one. V, J and clone size derive from that table, while D and trimming were established from the DNA sequence. The repertoire has about 90,000 clones, more than 80% of them found once; the top ten carry about 13%. This sample was included in a study of blood T cell repertoires in COVID-19. For the study at large: Material from acute and convalescent COVID-19 was sourced from the United States, Italy and Spain. The cDNA or gDNA used as material had been derived from T cells, B-cell-depleted T cells, or PBMCs.

In germline, CDR1 is LNHDA, CDR2 SQIVND (reference sequence). V gave up 5 bases and J gave up 7 bases; unmatched junction bases: 13. The CDR3 length is 16 residues. Sequencing was done on a sample of peripheral blood. The V call is TRBV19, the J call TRBJ1-5, with 8 bases aligning to TRBD1. The receptor was derived from a human donor in a cohort sampled during active COVID-19. CDR3 amino acids: CASSPRGQGIRQPQHF. CDR3 DNA sequence: TGTGCCAGTAGTCCGCGCGGACAGGGAATAAGACAGCCCCAGCATTTT.